These T cell receptor beta chains were read from a single sample in a study of blood T cell repertoires in COVID-19. Sequencing was performed with immunoSEQ multiplex PCR; in TCRdb, only in-frame clones are kept and a portion is missing. The repertoire has some 120,000 clones, around nine tenths of them found once; the top ten carry about 1%. Material for sequencing was peripheral blood. The receptors were gathered from a woman aged 80 or over with acute or convalescent COVID-19. The CDR3 runs from the conserved cysteine through the conserved F or W. Fields, in order: D gene, J gene, clone size, V gene, CDR3 DNA, CDR3 protein. A D gene is named only where the DNA matches it firmly. For some rows the clone size is stated as once, few or many, or as a class when expanded; others skip it.

d_call: TRBD2
j_call: TRBJ2-1
clone_size: -
v_call: TRBV10-3
cdr3_nt: TGTGCCATCAGAGCCACGGGGGGGCCGGCTAATGAGCAGTTCTTC
cdr3_aa: CAIRATGGPANEQFF

d_call: -
j_call: TRBJ2-7
clone_size: -
v_call: TRBV18
cdr3_nt: TGTGCCAGCTCACGGGAAACAGGGCATTCCTACGAGCAGTACTTC
cdr3_aa: CASSRETGHSYEQYF

d_call: TRBD2
j_call: TRBJ2-1
clone_size: -
v_call: TRBV7-2
cdr3_nt: TGTGCCAGCAGCTCTACTAGCGGGGGGCTTCTCTACAATGAGCAGTTCTTC
cdr3_aa: CASSSTSGGLLYNEQFF

d_call: -
j_call: TRBJ2-7
clone_size: once
v_call: TRBV6-5
cdr3_nt: TGTGCCAGCAGTTCCTCGCGGGCGAGCTACGAGCAGTACTTC
cdr3_aa: CASSSSRASYEQYF

d_call: TRBD2
j_call: TRBJ2-7
clone_size: few
v_call: TRBV4-1
cdr3_nt: TGCGCCAGCAGCCCGGGGGGAAATCTGGGGGTACCCGAGCAGTACTTC
cdr3_aa: CASSPGGNLGVPEQYF

d_call: -
j_call: TRBJ1-6
clone_size: -
v_call: TRBV4-3
cdr3_nt: TGCGCCAGCAGCCAAGGCCCCTCAGCGGGGTACAATTCACCCCTCCACTTT
cdr3_aa: CASSQGPSAGYNSPLHF

d_call: -
j_call: TRBJ2-3
clone_size: -
v_call: TRBV7-9
cdr3_nt: TGTGCCAGCAGCTCGACGGGGGTTCGCTCTAGCACAGATACGCAGTATTTT
cdr3_aa: CASSSTGVRSSTDTQYF

d_call: TRBD1
j_call: TRBJ2-1
clone_size: -
v_call: TRBV4-3
cdr3_nt: TGCGCCAGCAGCCAAGTTGGGACAGGGGGCAATGAGCAGTTCTTC
cdr3_aa: CASSQVGTGGNEQFF

d_call: -
j_call: TRBJ1-1
clone_size: -
v_call: TRBV5-1
cdr3_nt: TGCGCCAGCAGCTTGGCCGTCCAGATCGCTGAAGCTTTCTTT
cdr3_aa: CASSLAVQIAEAFF

d_call: -
j_call: TRBJ2-5
clone_size: -
v_call: TRBV28
cdr3_nt: TGTGCCAGCAGGGAGGGACAGAAAGAGACCCAGTACTTC
cdr3_aa: CASREGQKETQYF

d_call: TRBD2
j_call: TRBJ2-1
clone_size: -
v_call: TRBV19
cdr3_nt: TGTGCCAGTAGTATCTTCGGGACTAGCGGGAGTTTTAATGAGCAGTTCTTC
cdr3_aa: CASSIFGTSGSFNEQFF

d_call: TRBD1
j_call: TRBJ1-5
clone_size: -
v_call: TRBV18
cdr3_nt: TGTGCCAGCTCACTCAGGGACAGGGGAAGTCAGCCCCAGCATTTT
cdr3_aa: CASSLRDRGSQPQHF

d_call: -
j_call: TRBJ2-1
clone_size: -
v_call: TRBV7-6
cdr3_nt: TGTGCCAGCAGCTTAGCTGGGGGGAGGACTTACAATGAGCAGTTCTTC
cdr3_aa: CASSLAGGRTYNEQFF

d_call: -
j_call: TRBJ2-7
clone_size: few
v_call: TRBV20-1
cdr3_nt: TGCAGTGCTAGTGACGGGGGGCGCTCCTACGAGCAGTACTTC
cdr3_aa: CSASDGGRSYEQYF

d_call: -
j_call: TRBJ2-1
clone_size: -
v_call: TRBV20-1
cdr3_nt: TGCAGTGCTAGTGTCGGGATGGGGATCCTTAGCTCCTACAATGAGCAGTTCTTC
cdr3_aa: CSASVGMGILSSYNEQFF

d_call: TRBD2
j_call: TRBJ2-7
clone_size: -
v_call: TRBV15
cdr3_nt: TGTGCCACCAGCAGGCTAGCGGGGACCTACGAGCAGTACTTC
cdr3_aa: CATSRLAGTYEQYF

d_call: -
j_call: TRBJ1-5
clone_size: -
v_call: TRBV19
cdr3_nt: TGTGCCAGTAGTATGACAAATAGCAATCAGCCCCAGCATTTT
cdr3_aa: CASSMTNSNQPQHF

d_call: TRBD1
j_call: TRBJ1-2
clone_size: once
v_call: TRBV2
cdr3_nt: TGTGCCAGCCTAGTTACAGGGGATAACTATGGCTACACCTTC
cdr3_aa: CASLVTGDNYGYTF

d_call: -
j_call: TRBJ1-1
clone_size: once
v_call: TRBV2
cdr3_nt: TGTGCCAGCCAGGCGGCGGGGGGCACTGAAGCTTTCTTT
cdr3_aa: CASQAAGGTEAFF

d_call: -
j_call: TRBJ1-2
clone_size: -
v_call: TRBV2
cdr3_nt: TGTGCCAGCAGTCCGACTCAGGGTCCCTATGGCTACACCTTC
cdr3_aa: CASSPTQGPYGYTF

d_call: TRBD2
j_call: TRBJ2-1
clone_size: once
v_call: TRBV6-4
cdr3_nt: TGTGCCAGCAAGCCCACTAGCGGTGTAAACAATGAGCAGTTCTTC
cdr3_aa: CASKPTSGVNNEQFF

d_call: TRBD1
j_call: TRBJ1-5
clone_size: -
v_call: TRBV5-8
cdr3_nt: TGTGCCAGCAGCTCTGGGACAGGGATTGGGAATCAGCCCCAGCATTTT
cdr3_aa: CASSSGTGIGNQPQHF

d_call: -
j_call: TRBJ1-2
clone_size: -
v_call: TRBV28
cdr3_nt: TGTGCCAGCAGTAGCGCCCCAGTCAACTATGGCTACACCTTC
cdr3_aa: CASSSAPVNYGYTF

d_call: -
j_call: TRBJ1-5
clone_size: -
v_call: TRBV3-1/TRBV3-2
cdr3_nt: TGTGCCAGCAGCCAACCGGGACTGAGGGCTAGGGGTGAATTGGGCAATCAGCCCCAGCATTTT
cdr3_aa: CASSQPGLRARGELGNQPQHF

d_call: -
j_call: TRBJ1-5
clone_size: -
v_call: TRBV19
cdr3_nt: TGTGCCAGTAGCCCCCAGGGGAATCAGCCCCAGCATTTT
cdr3_aa: CASSPQGNQPQHF

d_call: -
j_call: TRBJ1-5
clone_size: -
v_call: TRBV6-5
cdr3_nt: TGTGCCTCGGGTACAGGTGGACAGCCCCAGCATTTT
cdr3_aa: CASGTGGQPQHF

d_call: TRBD1
j_call: TRBJ1-6
clone_size: -
v_call: TRBV24-1
cdr3_nt: TGTGCCACCAGTGGGGCAGGGGGATCCTATAATTCACCCCTCCACTTT
cdr3_aa: CATSGAGGSYNSPLHF

d_call: TRBD2
j_call: TRBJ2-5
clone_size: once
v_call: TRBV12-5
cdr3_nt: TGTGCCTCTACCAGCGGGGCGGGGGGACTACAAGAGACCCAGTACTTC
cdr3_aa: CASTSGAGGLQETQYF

d_call: TRBD1
j_call: TRBJ1-4
clone_size: -
v_call: TRBV14
cdr3_nt: TGTGCCAGCAGCCGCCGGACAGGGGGCGCGGGTGAGAGTGAAAAACTGTTTTTT
cdr3_aa: CASSRRTGGAGESEKLFF

d_call: -
j_call: TRBJ2-3
clone_size: -
v_call: TRBV19
cdr3_nt: TGTGCCAGTAGTATCAACAGGGCCGATACGCAGTATTTT
cdr3_aa: CASSINRADTQYF

d_call: -
j_call: TRBJ1-2
clone_size: -
v_call: TRBV20-1
cdr3_nt: TGCAGTGCTAGTAGGCAGGGCCCCGGCTACACCTTC
cdr3_aa: CSASRQGPGYTF

d_call: TRBD2
j_call: TRBJ2-1
clone_size: -
v_call: TRBV18
cdr3_nt: TGTGCCAGCTCACTCAGCGGGGGGTCGAGCTCCTACAATGAGCAGTTCTTC
cdr3_aa: CASSLSGGSSSYNEQFF

d_call: TRBD1
j_call: TRBJ2-7
clone_size: -
v_call: TRBV7-9
cdr3_nt: TGTGCCAGCAGCCCTGGGACAGCTAACTACGAGCAGTACTTC
cdr3_aa: CASSPGTANYEQYF

d_call: TRBD2
j_call: TRBJ2-5
clone_size: once
v_call: TRBV5-4
cdr3_nt: TGTGCCAGCAGCTTAAGTACTAGCGGCGTACAAGAGACCCAGTACTTC
cdr3_aa: CASSLSTSGVQETQYF